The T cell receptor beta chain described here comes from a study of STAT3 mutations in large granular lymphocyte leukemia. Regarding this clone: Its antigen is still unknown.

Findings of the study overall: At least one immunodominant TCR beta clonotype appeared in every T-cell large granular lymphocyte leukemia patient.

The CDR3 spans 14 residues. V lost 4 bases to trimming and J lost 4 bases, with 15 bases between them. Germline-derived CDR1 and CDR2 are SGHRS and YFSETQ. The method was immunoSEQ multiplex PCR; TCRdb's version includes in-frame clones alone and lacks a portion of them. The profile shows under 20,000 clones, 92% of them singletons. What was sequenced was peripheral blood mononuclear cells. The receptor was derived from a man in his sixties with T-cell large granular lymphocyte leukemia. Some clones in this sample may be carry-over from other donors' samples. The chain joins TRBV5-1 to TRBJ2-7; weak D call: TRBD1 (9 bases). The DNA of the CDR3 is TGCGCCAGCAGCCGGGAGGGACAGGGTTACGAGCAGTACTTC. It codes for CASSREGQGYEQYF.